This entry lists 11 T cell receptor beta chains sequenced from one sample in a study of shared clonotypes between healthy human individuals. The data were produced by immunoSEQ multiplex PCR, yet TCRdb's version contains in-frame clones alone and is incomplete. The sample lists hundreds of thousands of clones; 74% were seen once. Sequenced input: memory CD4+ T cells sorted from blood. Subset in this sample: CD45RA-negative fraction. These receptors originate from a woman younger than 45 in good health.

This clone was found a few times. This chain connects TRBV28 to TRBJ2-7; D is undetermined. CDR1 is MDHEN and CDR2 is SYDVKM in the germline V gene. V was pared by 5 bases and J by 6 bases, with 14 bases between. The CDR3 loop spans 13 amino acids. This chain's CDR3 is CASSLYLIREQYF. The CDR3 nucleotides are TGTGCCAGCAGTCTGTACTTAATCCGCGAGCAGTACTTC.

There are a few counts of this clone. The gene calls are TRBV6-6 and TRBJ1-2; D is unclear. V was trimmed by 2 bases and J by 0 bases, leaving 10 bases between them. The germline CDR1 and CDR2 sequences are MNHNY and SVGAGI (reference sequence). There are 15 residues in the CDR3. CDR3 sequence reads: CASSYNQRANYGYTF. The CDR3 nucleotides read TGTGCCAGCAGTTACAATCAGCGAGCTAACTATGGCTACACCTTC.

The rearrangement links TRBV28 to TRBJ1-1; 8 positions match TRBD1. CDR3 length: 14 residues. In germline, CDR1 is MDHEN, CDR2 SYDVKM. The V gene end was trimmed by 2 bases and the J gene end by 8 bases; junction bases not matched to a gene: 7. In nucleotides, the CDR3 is TGTGCCAGCAGTTTACAGGGGGCTTACCGGGAAGCTTTCTTT. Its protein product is CASSLQGAYREAFF.

The CDR3 is CASSQGGVTTDTQYF. DNA of the CDR3: TGTGCCAGCAGCCAAGGGGGGGTTACCACAGATACGCAGTATTTT. The chain carries TRBV4-2 and TRBJ2-3, with D possibly TRBD2 on 6 matching bases. The CDR3 is 15 amino acids. The V end lost 1 base, the J end lost 2 bases, and 10 bases lay between the germline ends. Germline values: CDR1 LGHNA, CDR2 YNFKEQ.

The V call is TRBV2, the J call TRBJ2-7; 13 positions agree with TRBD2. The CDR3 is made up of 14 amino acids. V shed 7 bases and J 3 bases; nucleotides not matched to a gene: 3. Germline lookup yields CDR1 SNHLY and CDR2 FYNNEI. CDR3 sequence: CASMGLAGNYEQYF. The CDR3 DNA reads TGTGCCAGCATGGGACTAGCGGGAAACTACGAGCAGTACTTC. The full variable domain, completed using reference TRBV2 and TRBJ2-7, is EPEVTQTPSHQVTQMGQEVILRCVPISNHLYFYWYRQILGQKVEFLVSFYNNEISEKSEIFDDQFSVERPDGSNFTLKIRSTKLEDSAMYFCASMGLAGNYEQYFGPGTRLTVT.

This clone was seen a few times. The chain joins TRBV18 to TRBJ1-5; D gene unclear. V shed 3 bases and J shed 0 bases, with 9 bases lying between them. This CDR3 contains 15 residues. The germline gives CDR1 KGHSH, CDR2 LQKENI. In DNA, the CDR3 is TGTGCCAGCTCACCGGTCCACGATAGCAATCAGCCCCAGCATTTT. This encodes CASSPVHDSNQPQHF.

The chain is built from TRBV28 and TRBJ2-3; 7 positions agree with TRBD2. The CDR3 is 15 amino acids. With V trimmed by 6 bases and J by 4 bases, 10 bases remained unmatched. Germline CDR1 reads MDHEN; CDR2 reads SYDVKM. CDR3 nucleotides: TGTGCCAGCAGCCAACTAGCGTCTGGAGCAGATACGCAGTATTTT. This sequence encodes CASSQLASGADTQYF.

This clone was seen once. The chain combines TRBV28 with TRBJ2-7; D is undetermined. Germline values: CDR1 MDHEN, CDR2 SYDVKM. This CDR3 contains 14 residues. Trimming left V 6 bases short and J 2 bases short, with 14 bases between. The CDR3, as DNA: TGTGCCAGCAGGCCCCTGACCCCGACCTACGAGCAGTACTTC. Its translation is CASRPLTPTYEQYF.

The DNA of the CDR3 is TGTGCCAGCAGCTACCGGACGGGTTTTTTTGAAAAACTGTTTTTT. Amino acids: CASSYRTGFFEKLFF. The chain couples TRBV7-3 to TRBJ1-4, with D unresolved. The germline V gene encodes CDR1 SGHTA and CDR2 FQGTGA. The CDR3 sequence is 15 residues long. V lost 4 bases, J lost 7 bases, and 16 bases lay in between.

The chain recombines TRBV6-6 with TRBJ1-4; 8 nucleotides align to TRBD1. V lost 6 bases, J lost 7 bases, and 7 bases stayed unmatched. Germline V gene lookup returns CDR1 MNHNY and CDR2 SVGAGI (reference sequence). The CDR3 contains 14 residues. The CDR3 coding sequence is TGTGCCAGCAGATCGACAGGGGAGTTTGAAAAACTGTTTTTT. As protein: CASRSTGEFEKLFF.

The CDR3 DNA is TGTGCCAGCTCACGAAACGGGGAGACTGAAGCTTTCTTT. It is translated as CASSRNGETEAFF. The chain recombines TRBV18 with TRBJ1-1, with D uncertain. The CDR3 loop spans 13 amino acids. Germline assignment: CDR1 KGHSH and CDR2 LQKENI. Trimming stripped 4 bases from V and 5 bases from J, with 11 bases between.